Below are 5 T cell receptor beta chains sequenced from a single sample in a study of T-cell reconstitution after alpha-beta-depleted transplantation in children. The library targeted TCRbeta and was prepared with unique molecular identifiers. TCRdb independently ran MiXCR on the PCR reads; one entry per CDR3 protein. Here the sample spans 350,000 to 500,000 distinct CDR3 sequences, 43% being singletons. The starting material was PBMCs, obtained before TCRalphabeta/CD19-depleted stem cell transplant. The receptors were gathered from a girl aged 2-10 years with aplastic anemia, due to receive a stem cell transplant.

DNA of the CDR3: TGTGCCAGCAGTGCGGACAGGGGGCGCGAGACCCAGTACTTC. Its translation: CASSADRGRETQYF. The chain employs TRBV6-1 and TRBJ2-5; 11 nucleotides align to TRBD1. This CDR3 is 14 amino acids long. The trim removed 4 bases at V and 5 bases at J, leaving 3 bases unmatched. CDR1 is MNHNS and CDR2 is SASEGT in the germline V gene.

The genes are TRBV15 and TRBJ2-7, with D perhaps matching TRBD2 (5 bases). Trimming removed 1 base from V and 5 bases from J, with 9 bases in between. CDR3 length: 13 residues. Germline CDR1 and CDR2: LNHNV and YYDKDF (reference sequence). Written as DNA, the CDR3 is TGTGCCACCAGCAGAGCCCGGGGAAACGAGCAGTACTTC. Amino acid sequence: CATSRARGNEQYF.

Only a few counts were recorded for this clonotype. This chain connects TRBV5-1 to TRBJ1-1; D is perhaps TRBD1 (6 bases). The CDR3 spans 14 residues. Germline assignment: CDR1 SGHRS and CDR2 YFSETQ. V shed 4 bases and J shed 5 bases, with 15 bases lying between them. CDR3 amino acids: CASSPGTRGTEAFF. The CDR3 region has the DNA TGCGCCAGCAGCCCAGGTACCAGGGGAACTGAAGCTTTCTTT.

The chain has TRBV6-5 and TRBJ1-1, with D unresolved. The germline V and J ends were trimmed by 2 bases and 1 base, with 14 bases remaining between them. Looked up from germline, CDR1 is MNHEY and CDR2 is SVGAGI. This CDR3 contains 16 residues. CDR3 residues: CASSYARRASNTEAFF. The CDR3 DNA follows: TGTGCCAGCAGTTACGCTCGCCGAGCGTCGAACACTGAAGCTTTCTTT.

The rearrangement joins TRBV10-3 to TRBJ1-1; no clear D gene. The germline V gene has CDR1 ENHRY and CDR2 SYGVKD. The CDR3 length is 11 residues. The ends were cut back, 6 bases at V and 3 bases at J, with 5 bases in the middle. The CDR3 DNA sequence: TGTGCCATCAGACGGGACACTGAAGCTTTCTTT. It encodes CAIRRDTEAFF.